The clone carrying this TCR beta chain occurred a few times. Some clones are missing from TCRdb's copy, which holds only in-frame ones; the method was immunoSEQ multiplex PCR. The data hold roughly 400,000 clones, with over 75% observed a single time. This entry comes from a study of control samples from healthy donors and cancer patients. Deletions cut 5 bases from V and 10 bases from J, with 15 bases between. CDR1 is SGHVS and CDR2 is FQNEAQ in the germline V gene. This CDR3 is 13 amino acids long. The receptor was derived from a man aged 40-49 years with head and neck cancer. The chain combines TRBV7-8 with TRBJ2-1; D possibly corresponds to TRBD2 (5 bases). The specimen sequenced was PBMCs. The CDR3 reads CASSQLRGLEQFF. CDR3 nucleotide sequence: TGTGCCAGCAGCCAACTCCGGGGTTTAGAGCAGTTCTTC.